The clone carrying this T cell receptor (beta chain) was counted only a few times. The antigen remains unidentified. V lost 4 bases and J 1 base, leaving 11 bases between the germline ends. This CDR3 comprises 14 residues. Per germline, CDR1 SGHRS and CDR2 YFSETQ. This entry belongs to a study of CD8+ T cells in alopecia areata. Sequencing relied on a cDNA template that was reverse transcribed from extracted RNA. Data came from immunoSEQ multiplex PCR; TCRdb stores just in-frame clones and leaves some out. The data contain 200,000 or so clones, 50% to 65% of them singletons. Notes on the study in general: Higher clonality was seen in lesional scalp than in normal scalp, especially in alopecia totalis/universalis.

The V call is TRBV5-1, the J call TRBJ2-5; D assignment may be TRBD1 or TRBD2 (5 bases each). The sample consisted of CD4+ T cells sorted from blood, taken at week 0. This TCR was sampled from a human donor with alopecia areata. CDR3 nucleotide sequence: TGCGCCAGCAGCCAACCAGGGACCCAAGAGACCCAGTACTTC. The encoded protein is CASSQPGTQETQYF. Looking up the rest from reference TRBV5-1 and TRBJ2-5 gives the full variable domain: KAGVTQTPRYLIKTRGQQVTLSCSPISGHRSVSWYQQTPGQGLQFLFEYFSETQRNKGNFPGRFSGRQFSNSRSEMNVSTLELGDSALYLCASSQPGTQETQYFGPGTRLLVL.